A single T cell receptor beta chain is shown here with its context. Its antigen is not identified. Germline CDR1 and CDR2: SGHDT and YYEEEE. The CDR3 is 15 amino acids. Germline trimming cut 4 bases from V and 4 bases from J; bases unmatched to any gene: 7. Researchers ran the PCR with 60 Vbeta and 13 Jbeta primers. Source study methods: A later analysis tallied approximately 78 million unique TCR beta chains, 10 million to 12 million of them shared. Repertoires were generated with immunoSEQ multiplex PCR, while TCRdb's copy carries only in-frame clones and drops some. V and J calls and clone size come straight from that table; D and trimming were deduced from the DNA. The sample carries 110,000 to 150,000 clones, 60% to 85% recorded once. The record originates from a study of cytomegalovirus exposure and HLA in healthy donors. Study results and caveats: V segments that were indistinguishable, TRBV6-2 and TRBV6-3 among them, were omitted from analysis. Presence/absence comparisons presumed near-even sequencing depth among donors.

The receptor's source is a man between 18 and 35 years old in good health and CMV-seronegative. The chain couples TRBV5-6 to TRBJ2-5; TRBD2 matches at 10 bases. Input material: PBMCs. CDR3 coding DNA: TGTGCCAGCAGCCCGAGCGGGGGGGCCCCAGAGACCCAGTACTTC. Amino acid sequence: CASSPSGGAPETQYF.